The 24 T cell receptor beta chains reported below all come from one sample, sequenced in a study of T cell changes during pregnancy in multiple sclerosis. The data were produced by immunoSEQ multiplex PCR, yet TCRdb's version contains in-frame clones alone and is incomplete. The data hold about 86,000 clones, with roughly 90% observed a single time. The source was peripheral blood, collected in the first trimester of pregnancy. The receptors stem from a female donor in good health, enrolled as a control in a pregnancy study.

The V call is TRBV6-5, the J call TRBJ2-3, with 11 bases identical to TRBD2. The germline gives CDR1 MNHEY, CDR2 SVGAGI. The V and J ends lost 7 bases and 5 bases, in that order; junction bases with no gene match: 8. This CDR3 has 15 residues. The CDR3 nucleotides are TGTGCCAGCACTCGAACTAGCGGGGGTTTAGATACGCAGTATTTT. It specifies CASTRTSGGLDTQYF.

The rearrangement joins TRBV6-1 to TRBJ2-3; D is possibly TRBD2 (6 bases). The germline gives CDR1 MNHNS, CDR2 SASEGT. The CDR3 length is 14 residues. Trimming took 4 bases from V and 4 from J, leaving 12 bases between them. The CDR3, as DNA: TGTGCCAGCAGTGCCGGGACTGAGGCAGATACGCAGTATTTT. It is translated as CASSAGTEADTQYF.

The rearrangement joins TRBV5-1 to TRBJ2-1, with a tentative D call TRBD2 (5 bases). Trimming cost V 4 bases and J 7 bases, with 15 bases left between them. The CDR3 has 14 amino acids. Germline assignment: CDR1 SGHRS and CDR2 YFSETQ. CDR3 in amino acids: CASSLDERGNEQFF. The CDR3 bases are TGCGCCAGCAGCCTCGACGAGCGAGGGAATGAGCAGTTCTTC.

The V gene is TRBV7-3, the J gene TRBJ2-5; 8 bases line up with TRBD2. This CDR3 spans 15 amino acids. Per germline, CDR1 SGHTA and CDR2 FQGTGA. The ends lost 4 bases at V and 5 bases at J; junction bases unmatched: 9. In DNA form, the CDR3 reads TGTGCCAGCAGCTCTTTAGGGGGACTAGACGAGACCCAGTACTTC. Its protein product is CASSSLGGLDETQYF.

The J gene is TRBJ1-3, the V gene TRBV23-1; 11 nucleotides agree with TRBD1. TRBV23-1 carries the ORF label, with uncertain function. Trimming cost V 7 bases and J 0 bases; bases outside gene matches: 5. The CDR3 length is 16 residues. CDR3 bases: TGCGCCAGCACGAGGACAGGGGGCTTCTCTGGAAACACCATATATTTT. This sequence encodes CASTRTGGFSGNTIYF.

DNA of the CDR3: TGTGCCAGCAGTCTTGGGGGCTTGGGGGGCTACACCTTC. Translation gives CASSLGGLGGYTF. The V gene is TRBV28, the J gene TRBJ1-2; D might be TRBD1 (6 bases). Germline V gene data show CDR1 as MDHEN and CDR2 as SYDVKM. Between the trimmed V and J ends, which lost 5 bases and 8 bases, there was a span of 15 bases. The CDR3 runs to 13 residues.

The chain uses TRBV7-3 and TRBJ1-6; D is unclear. V was pared by 3 bases and J by 7 bases, with 10 bases between. Germline CDR1 SGHTA, CDR2 FQGTGA. The CDR3 is made up of 14 amino acids. The CDR3 protein is CASSFRGGNSPLHF. CDR3 DNA sequence: TGTGCCAGCAGCTTTCGAGGTGGCAATTCACCCCTCCACTTT.

V usage is TRBV5-5 and J usage is TRBJ1-5; 7 bases line up with TRBD1. V was pared by 4 bases and J by 1 base, with 11 bases of the junction left unmatched. Germline V lookup: CDR1 SGHKS, CDR2 YYEKEE (reference sequence). The CDR3 length is 17 residues. The CDR3: CASSRAITGESNQPQHF. The CDR3 DNA reads as TGTGCCAGCAGCCGGGCAATAACAGGGGAGAGCAATCAGCCCCAGCATTTT.

V and J are TRBV6-4 and TRBJ2-2; 7 bases are a match to TRBD1. Trimming cost V 4 bases and J 5 bases; bases outside gene matches: 7. This CDR3 contains 15 residues. Looked up from germline, CDR1 is MRHNA and CDR2 is SNTAGT. This CDR3 reads CASSAGTATTGELFF. In DNA form, the CDR3 reads TGTGCCAGCAGTGCTGGGACAGCTACAACCGGGGAGCTGTTTTTT.

This clone was seen a handful of times. The rearrangement uses TRBV18 and TRBJ2-2; D is possibly TRBD1 (6 bases). The CDR3 loop spans 17 amino acids. V lost 3 bases to trimming and J lost 0 bases, with 14 bases between them. From germline, CDR1 is KGHSH and CDR2 LQKENI. CDR3 in DNA: TGTGCCAGCTCACCTGCGATGGACAGCGCGAACACCGGGGAGCTGTTTTTT. Protein: CASSPAMDSANTGELFF.

The chain joins TRBV7-2 to TRBJ2-2; the D gene is possibly TRBD2 (7 bases). This CDR3 contains 15 residues. Germline V gives CDR1 SGHTA, CDR2 FQGNSA. The V and J ends lost 6 bases and 4 bases respectively, with 15 bases between them. CDR3 nucleotides: TGTGCCAGCAGTACGGGGGGCCATATCACCGGGGAGCTGTTTTTT. Encoded protein: CASSTGGHITGELFF.

The V call is TRBV28, the J call TRBJ1-1; TRBD1 matches at 7 bases. J gave up 0 bases and V 6 bases, and 10 bases lay outside the gene matches. Germline V gene data show CDR1 as MDHEN and CDR2 as SYDVKM. This CDR3 region has 16 residues. This chain's CDR3 is CASRETGVFMNTEAFF. In DNA form, the CDR3 reads TGTGCCAGCAGGGAAACAGGGGTCTTCATGAACACTGAAGCTTTCTTT.

This rearrangement joins TRBV7-2 to TRBJ2-1; TRBD2 matches 8 bases. V shed 5 bases, J shed 10 bases, and the junction held 10 bases outside the gene matches. This CDR3 spans 14 amino acids. Germline values: CDR1 SGHTA, CDR2 FQGNSA. The CDR3 spells CASSPTGGPGEQFF. The CDR3 DNA follows: TGTGCCAGCAGCCCCACGGGGGGGCCAGGCGAGCAGTTCTTC.

The gene calls are TRBV19 and TRBJ1-2; D might be TRBD1 (6 bases). The CDR3 is made up of 13 amino acids. The germline V gene has CDR1 LNHDA and CDR2 SQIVND (reference sequence). Trimming took off 11 bases at V and 4 bases at J, with 17 bases between the two ends. The CDR3 region is CAPTAGAGYGYTF. CDR3 bases: TGTGCCCCAACCGCGGGGGCTGGCTATGGCTACACCTTC.

The chain couples TRBV11-2 to TRBJ2-4; 11 nucleotides match TRBD1. Germline values: CDR1 SGHAT, CDR2 FQNNGV. Unmatched junction bases numbered 13, after V lost 4 bases and J lost 2 bases. The CDR3 contains 19 residues. The CDR3 spells CASSSVPQGQGATKNIQYF. CDR3 nucleotide sequence: TGTGCCAGCAGCTCCGTCCCCCAAGGACAGGGGGCGACCAAAAACATTCAGTACTTC.

In regard to this clone: At one end, the junction sequence differs from germline, possibly due to a read error. The chain employs TRBV7-7 and TRBJ2-3, with 10 bases aligning to TRBD2. Germline V gene lookup returns CDR1 SSHAT and CDR2 FNYEAQ (reference sequence). CDR3 size: 15 residues. CDR3 coding DNA: TGTGCTAGCAGCTTTCTGGATAGCGGGGGGTATACGCAGTATTTT. Translating gives CASSFLDSGGYTQYF.

The V call is TRBV11-2, the J call TRBJ2-7; 7 bases agree with TRBD1. Germline V gene data show CDR1 as SGHAT and CDR2 as FQNNGV. Unmatched junction bases numbered 6, after V lost 1 base and J lost 3 bases. This CDR3 contains 15 residues. CDR3 nucleotides: TGTGCCAGCAGCTTAGGCCCGGACAGGTTCTACGAGCAGTACTTC. As protein: CASSLGPDRFYEQYF.

The chain is built from TRBV5-4 and TRBJ2-5, with TRBD2 matching 8 bases. Germline values: CDR1 SGHNT, CDR2 YYREEE (reference sequence). This CDR3 is 14 amino acids long. After removal of 5 bases from V and 2 bases from J, the junction contained 5 bases not matched to a gene. The CDR3 reads CASRPGGMQETQYF. CDR3 coding DNA: TGTGCCAGCAGACCGGGAGGGATGCAAGAGACCCAGTACTTC.

The J gene is TRBJ2-7, the V gene TRBV11-2; 8 bases are a match to TRBD1. Trimming removed 3 bases from V and 6 bases from J; junction bases left unmatched: 10. Per the germline V gene, CDR1 is SGHAT and CDR2 is FQNNGV. The CDR3 covers 15 residues. CDR3 residues: CASSFRPDRAVEQYF. The CDR3 DNA reads TGTGCCAGCAGCTTTAGACCGGACAGGGCTGTCGAGCAGTACTTC.

The gene calls are TRBV9 and TRBJ2-3; D perhaps matches TRBD2 (5 bases). Germline V gene data show CDR1 as SGDLS and CDR2 as YYNGEE. The CDR3 is 16 residues long. Trimming pared 0 bases from V and 1 base from J, leaving 12 bases between. Here the CDR3 reads CASSVGVRGGTDTQYF. CDR3 coding DNA: TGTGCCAGCAGCGTAGGTGTCCGGGGAGGCACAGATACGCAGTATTTT.

The chain has TRBV18 and TRBJ1-3, with 8 bases aligning to TRBD1. J was trimmed by 2 bases and V by 6 bases; bases with no gene match: 3. Germline CDR1 and CDR2: KGHSH and LQKENI. The CDR3 extends over 14 amino acids. CDR3 sequence reads: CASSPDRAGNTIYF. The CDR3 DNA reads TGTGCCAGCTCGCCGGACAGGGCTGGAAACACCATATATTTT.

The rearrangement joins TRBV6-1 to TRBJ1-2; 10 bases align to TRBD1. The V gene's germline CDR1 is MNHNS and CDR2 SASEGT. The CDR3 extends over 15 amino acids. The V segment lost 7 bases and the J segment 3 bases; nucleotides outside the gene matches: 8. The CDR3 reads CASTLTGQGDYGYTF. DNA for the CDR3: TGTGCCAGCACCCTAACCGGACAGGGGGACTATGGCTACACCTTC.

The V gene is TRBV9, the J gene TRBJ2-3, with TRBD2 as a possible D gene (6 bases). This CDR3 has 14 residues. The ends were cut back, 2 bases at V and 2 bases at J, with 9 bases in the middle. Per the germline V gene, CDR1 is SGDLS and CDR2 is YYNGEE. The CDR3 DNA follows: TGTGCCAGCAGCGTCGGGGGACCCACAGATACGCAGTATTTT. Protein sequence: CASSVGGPTDTQYF.

The chain has TRBV4-3 and TRBJ1-2, with a tentative D call TRBD1 (5 bases). The CDR3 is made up of 14 amino acids. Trimming removed 1 base at V and 6 bases at J, with 12 bases between. Germline V gene sequence: CDR1 LGHNA, CDR2 YSLEER. The CDR3 spells CASSQVQGGHGYTF. In nucleotides, the CDR3 is TGCGCCAGCAGCCAAGTCCAGGGAGGGCATGGCTACACCTTC.